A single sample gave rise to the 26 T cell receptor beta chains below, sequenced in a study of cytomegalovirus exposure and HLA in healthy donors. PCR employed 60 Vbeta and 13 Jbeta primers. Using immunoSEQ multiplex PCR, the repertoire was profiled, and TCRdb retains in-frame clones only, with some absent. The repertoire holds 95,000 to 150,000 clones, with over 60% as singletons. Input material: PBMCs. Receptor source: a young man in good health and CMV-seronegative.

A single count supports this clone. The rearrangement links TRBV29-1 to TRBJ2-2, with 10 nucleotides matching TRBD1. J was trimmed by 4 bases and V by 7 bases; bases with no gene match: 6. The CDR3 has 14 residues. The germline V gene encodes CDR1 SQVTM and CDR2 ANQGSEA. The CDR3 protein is CSARQGASTGELFF. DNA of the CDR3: TGCAGCGCACGACAGGGGGCGAGCACCGGGGAGCTGTTTTTT.

CDR3 sequence: CASSPGGNTEAFF. CDR3 nucleotide sequence: TGTGCCAGCAGCCCCGGGGGAAACACTGAAGCTTTCTTT. The chain uses TRBV14 and TRBJ1-1; D perhaps matches TRBD1 (5 bases). Trimming took off 4 bases at V and 2 bases at J, with 8 bases between the two ends. From germline, CDR1 is SGHDN and CDR2 FVKESK. The length of the CDR3 is 13 residues.

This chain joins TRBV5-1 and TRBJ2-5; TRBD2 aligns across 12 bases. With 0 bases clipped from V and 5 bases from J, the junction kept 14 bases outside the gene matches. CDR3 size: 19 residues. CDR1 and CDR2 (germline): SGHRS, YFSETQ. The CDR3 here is CASSLARGASGGAWETQYF. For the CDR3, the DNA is TGCGCCAGCAGCTTGGCCCGCGGCGCTAGCGGGGGGGCATGGGAGACCCAGTACTTC.

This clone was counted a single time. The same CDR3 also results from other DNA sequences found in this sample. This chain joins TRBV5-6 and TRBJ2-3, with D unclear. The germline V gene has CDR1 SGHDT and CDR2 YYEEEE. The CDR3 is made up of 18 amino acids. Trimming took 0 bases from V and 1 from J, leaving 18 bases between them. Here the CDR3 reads CASSLVRLGNRGTDTQYF. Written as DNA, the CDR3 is TGTGCCAGCAGCTTGGTGCGCCTAGGTAATCGTGGCACAGATACGCAGTATTTT.

DNA of the CDR3: TGTGCCAGCAGTTTCGGGTTGGGGACAGGGAGAAATGAGCAGTTCTTC. Translating gives CASSFGLGTGRNEQFF. V usage is TRBV27 and J usage is TRBJ2-1; 9 bases map to TRBD1. Germline lookup yields CDR1 MNHEY and CDR2 SMNVEV (reference sequence). V lost 3 bases, J lost 7 bases, and 10 bases stayed unmatched. The CDR3 extends over 16 amino acids.

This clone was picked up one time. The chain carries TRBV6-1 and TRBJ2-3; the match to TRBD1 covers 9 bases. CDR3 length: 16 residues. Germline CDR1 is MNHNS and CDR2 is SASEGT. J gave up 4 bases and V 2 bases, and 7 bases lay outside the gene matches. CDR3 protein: CASSELRDRAPDTQYF. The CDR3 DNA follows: TGTGCCAGCAGTGAACTCCGGGACAGGGCCCCAGATACGCAGTATTTT.

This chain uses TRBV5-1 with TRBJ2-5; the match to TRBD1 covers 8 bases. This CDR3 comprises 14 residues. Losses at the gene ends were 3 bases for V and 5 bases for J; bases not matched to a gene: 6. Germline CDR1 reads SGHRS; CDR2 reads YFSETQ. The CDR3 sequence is CASSYRTGLETQYF. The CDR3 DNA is TGCGCCAGCAGCTACAGGACAGGGCTGGAGACCCAGTACTTC.

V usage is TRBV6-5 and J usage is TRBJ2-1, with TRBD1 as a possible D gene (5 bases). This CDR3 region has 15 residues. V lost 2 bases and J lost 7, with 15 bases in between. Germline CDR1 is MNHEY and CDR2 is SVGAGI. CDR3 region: CASSYRRDRPNEQFF. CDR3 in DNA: TGTGCCAGCAGTTACCGCAGAGACAGACCAAATGAGCAGTTCTTC.

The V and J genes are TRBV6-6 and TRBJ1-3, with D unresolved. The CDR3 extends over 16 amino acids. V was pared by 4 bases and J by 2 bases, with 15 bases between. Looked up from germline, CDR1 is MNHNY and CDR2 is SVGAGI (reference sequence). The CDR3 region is CASSSREVLTGNTIYF. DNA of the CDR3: TGTGCCAGCAGTTCCCGCGAAGTCCTAACTGGAAACACCATATATTTT.

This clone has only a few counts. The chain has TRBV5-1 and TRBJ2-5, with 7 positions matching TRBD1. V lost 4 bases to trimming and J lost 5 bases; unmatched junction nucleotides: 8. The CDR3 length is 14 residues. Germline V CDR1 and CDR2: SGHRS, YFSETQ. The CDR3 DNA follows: TGCGCCAGCAGCCCCACAGGGGTGAGTGAGACCCAGTACTTC. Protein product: CASSPTGVSETQYF.

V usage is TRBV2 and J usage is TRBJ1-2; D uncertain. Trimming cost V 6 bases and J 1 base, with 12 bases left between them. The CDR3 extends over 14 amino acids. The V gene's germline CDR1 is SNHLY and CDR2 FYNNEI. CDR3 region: CASSATSVNYGYTF. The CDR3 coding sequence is TGTGCCAGCAGCGCCACATCAGTTAACTATGGCTACACCTTC.

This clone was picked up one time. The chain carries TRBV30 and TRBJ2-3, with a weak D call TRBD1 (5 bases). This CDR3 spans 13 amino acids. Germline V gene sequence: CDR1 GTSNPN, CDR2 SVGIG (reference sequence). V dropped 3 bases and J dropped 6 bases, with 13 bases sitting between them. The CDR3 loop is CAWRRTGVDTQYF. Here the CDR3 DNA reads TGTGCCTGGAGGCGAACAGGTGTTGATACGCAGTATTTT.

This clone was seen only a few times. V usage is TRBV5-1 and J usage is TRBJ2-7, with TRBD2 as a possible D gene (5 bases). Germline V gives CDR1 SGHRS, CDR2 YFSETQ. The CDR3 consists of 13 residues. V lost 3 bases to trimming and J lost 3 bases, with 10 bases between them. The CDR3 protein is CASSYNSGYEQYF. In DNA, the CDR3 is TGCGCCAGCAGCTATAACAGCGGCTACGAGCAGTACTTC.

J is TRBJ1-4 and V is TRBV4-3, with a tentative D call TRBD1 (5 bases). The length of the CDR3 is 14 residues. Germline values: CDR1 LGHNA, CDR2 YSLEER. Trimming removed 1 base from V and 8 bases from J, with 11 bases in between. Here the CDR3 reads CASSQGQGGEKLFF. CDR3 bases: TGCGCCAGCAGCCAAGGGCAGGGAGGCGAAAAACTGTTTTTT.

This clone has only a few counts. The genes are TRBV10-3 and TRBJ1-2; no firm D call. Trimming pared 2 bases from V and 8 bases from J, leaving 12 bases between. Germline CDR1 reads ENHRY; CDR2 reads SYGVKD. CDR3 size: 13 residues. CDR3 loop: CAISEGLFGGYTF. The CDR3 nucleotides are TGTGCCATCAGTGAGGGACTGTTCGGAGGCTACACCTTC.

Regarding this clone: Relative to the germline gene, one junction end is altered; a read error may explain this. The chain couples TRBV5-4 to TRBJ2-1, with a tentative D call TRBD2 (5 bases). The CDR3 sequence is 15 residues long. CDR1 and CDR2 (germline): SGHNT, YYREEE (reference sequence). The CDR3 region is CPSSLMDSGLGEQFF. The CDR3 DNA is TGTCCCAGCAGCTTGATGGACTCAGGATTGGGTGAGCAGTTCTTC.

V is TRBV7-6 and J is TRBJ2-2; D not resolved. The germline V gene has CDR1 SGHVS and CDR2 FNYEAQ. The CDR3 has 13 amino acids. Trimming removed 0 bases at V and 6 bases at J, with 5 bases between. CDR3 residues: CASSLARAGELFF. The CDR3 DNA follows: TGTGCCAGCAGCTTAGCAAGAGCCGGGGAGCTGTTTTTT.

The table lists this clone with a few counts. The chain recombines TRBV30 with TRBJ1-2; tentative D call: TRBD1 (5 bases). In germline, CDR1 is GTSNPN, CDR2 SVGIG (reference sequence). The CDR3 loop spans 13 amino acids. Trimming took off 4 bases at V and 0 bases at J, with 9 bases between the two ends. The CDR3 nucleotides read TGTGCCTGGACGGGGGGGTCTAACTATGGCTACACCTTC. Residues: CAWTGGSNYGYTF.

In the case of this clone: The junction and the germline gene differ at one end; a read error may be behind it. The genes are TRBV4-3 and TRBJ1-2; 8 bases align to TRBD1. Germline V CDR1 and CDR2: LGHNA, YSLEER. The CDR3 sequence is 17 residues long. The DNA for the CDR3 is TGCGCCAGCCGCCAAGGGACAGGTCTGGGAGCTAACTATGGCTACACCTTC. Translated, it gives CASRQGTGLGANYGYTF.

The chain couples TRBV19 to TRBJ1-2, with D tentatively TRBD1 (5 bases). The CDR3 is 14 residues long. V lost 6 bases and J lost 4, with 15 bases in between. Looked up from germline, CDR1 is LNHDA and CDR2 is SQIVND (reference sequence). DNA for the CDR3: TGTGCCAGTAGCCTCCCCGGGACTACCTATGGCTACACCTTC. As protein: CASSLPGTTYGYTF.

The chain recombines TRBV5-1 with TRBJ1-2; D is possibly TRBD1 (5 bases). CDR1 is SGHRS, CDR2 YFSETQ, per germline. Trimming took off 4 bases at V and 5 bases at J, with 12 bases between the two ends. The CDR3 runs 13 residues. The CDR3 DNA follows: TGCGCCAGCAGCCCTAGGACACCTTATGGCTACACCTTC. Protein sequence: CASSPRTPYGYTF.

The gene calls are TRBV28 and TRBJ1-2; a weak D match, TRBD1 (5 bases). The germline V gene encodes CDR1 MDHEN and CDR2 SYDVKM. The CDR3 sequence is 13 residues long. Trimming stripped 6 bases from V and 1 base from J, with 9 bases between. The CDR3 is CASSRQNNYGYTF. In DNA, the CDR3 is TGTGCCAGCAGCCGACAGAATAACTATGGCTACACCTTC.

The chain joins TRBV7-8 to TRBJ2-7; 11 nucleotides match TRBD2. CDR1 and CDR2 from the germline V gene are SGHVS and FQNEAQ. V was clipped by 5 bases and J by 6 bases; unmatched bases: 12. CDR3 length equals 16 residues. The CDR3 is CASSPTGGTSGTEQYF. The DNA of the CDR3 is TGTGCCAGCAGCCCGACAGGAGGGACTAGCGGTACCGAGCAGTACTTC. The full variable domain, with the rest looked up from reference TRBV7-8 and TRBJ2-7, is GAGVSQSPRYKVAKRGQDVALRCDPISGHVSLFWYQQALGQGPEFLTYFQNEAQLDKSGLPSDRFFAERPEGSVSTLKIQRTQQEDSAVYLCASSPTGGTSGTEQYFGPGTRLTVT.

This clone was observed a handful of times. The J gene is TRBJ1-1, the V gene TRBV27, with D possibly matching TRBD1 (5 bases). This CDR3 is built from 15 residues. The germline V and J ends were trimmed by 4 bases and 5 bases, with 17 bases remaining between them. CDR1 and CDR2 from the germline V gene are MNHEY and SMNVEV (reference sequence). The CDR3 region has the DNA TGTGCCAGCAGTTCCCGGGAGGGGTCTTGGACTGAAGCTTTCTTT. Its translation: CASSSREGSWTEAFF.

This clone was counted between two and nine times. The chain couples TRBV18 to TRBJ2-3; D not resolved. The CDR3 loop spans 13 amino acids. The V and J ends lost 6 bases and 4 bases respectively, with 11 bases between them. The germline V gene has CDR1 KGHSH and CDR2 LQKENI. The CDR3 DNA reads TGTGCCAGCTCCCTCGAGTATGCAGATACGCAGTATTTT. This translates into CASSLEYADTQYF.

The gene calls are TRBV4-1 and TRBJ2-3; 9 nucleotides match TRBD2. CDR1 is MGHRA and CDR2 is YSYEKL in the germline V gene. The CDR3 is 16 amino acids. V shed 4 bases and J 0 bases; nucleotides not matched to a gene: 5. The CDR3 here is CASSLLAGRSTDTQYF. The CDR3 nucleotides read TGCGCCAGCAGCCTGCTAGCGGGGAGAAGCACAGATACGCAGTATTTT.